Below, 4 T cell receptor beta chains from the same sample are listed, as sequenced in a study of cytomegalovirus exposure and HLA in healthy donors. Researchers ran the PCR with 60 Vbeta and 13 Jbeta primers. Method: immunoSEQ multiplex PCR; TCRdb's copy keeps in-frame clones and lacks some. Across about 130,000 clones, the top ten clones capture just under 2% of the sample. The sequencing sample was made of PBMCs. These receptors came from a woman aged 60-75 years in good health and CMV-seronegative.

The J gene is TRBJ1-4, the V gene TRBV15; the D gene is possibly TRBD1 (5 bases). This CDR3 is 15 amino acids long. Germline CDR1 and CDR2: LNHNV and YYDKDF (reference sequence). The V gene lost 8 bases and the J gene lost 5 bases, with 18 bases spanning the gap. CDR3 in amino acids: CATALREGMNEKLFF. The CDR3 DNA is TGTGCCACCGCGCTCCGGGAGGGGATGAATGAAAAACTGTTTTTT.

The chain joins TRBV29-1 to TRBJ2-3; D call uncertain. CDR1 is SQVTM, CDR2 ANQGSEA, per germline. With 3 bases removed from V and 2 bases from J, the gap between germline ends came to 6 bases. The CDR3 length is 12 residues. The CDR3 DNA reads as TGCAGCGTTGACGGTAACACAGATACGCAGTATTTT. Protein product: CSVDGNTDTQYF.

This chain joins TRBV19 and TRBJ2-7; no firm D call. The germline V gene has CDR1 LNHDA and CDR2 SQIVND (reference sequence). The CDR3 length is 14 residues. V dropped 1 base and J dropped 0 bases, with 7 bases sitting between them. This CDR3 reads CASSIGISSYEQYF. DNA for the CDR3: TGTGCCAGTAGTATAGGCATTAGCTCCTACGAGCAGTACTTC.

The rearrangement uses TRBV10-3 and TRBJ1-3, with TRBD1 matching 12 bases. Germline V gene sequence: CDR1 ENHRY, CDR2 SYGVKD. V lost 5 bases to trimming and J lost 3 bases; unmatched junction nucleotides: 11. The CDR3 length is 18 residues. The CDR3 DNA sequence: TGTGCCATCAGTTCCGGGACAGGGGGCGGTTGGATTGGAAACACCATATATTTT. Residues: CAISSGTGGGWIGNTIYF.